Given below is one T cell receptor (beta chain) in context. This clonotype was recorded many times. Its target antigen remains unknown. Per-base quality was not reported, and no clone a single base away is much larger than it. The ophthalmopathy patients had moderately to severely active disease, with a Clinical Activity Score of 3 or higher, a NOSPECS grade of 4 or higher, and a disease duration of less than 3 months. Patients with other autoimmune diseases, uncontrolled infections, pregnancy or lactation were excluded from the study. Clinical symptoms, serum thyroxine, TRAb, thyroid ultrasound and orbital computed tomography were used for diagnosis. PBMCs were isolated from approximately 10 ml of fresh peripheral blood by Ficoll-Paque density gradient centrifugation. Total RNA was extracted with Trizol reagent and quality-checked on an Agilent 2100 Bioanalyzer. The sample is drawn from a study of Graves' ophthalmopathy and Graves' hyperthyroidism (dated by TCRdb to 2017 to 2018). At the level of the whole study: Peripheral blood was collected at initial diagnosis, prior to any treatment. TCR beta repertoire signatures were used to distinguish Graves' ophthalmopathy from Graves' hyperthyroidism and to predict progression to ophthalmopathy. In total, 120 to 150 blood samples were TCR-sequenced: fewer than 50 ophthalmopathy, about 75 hyperthyroidism and 17 hyperthyroidism-to-ophthalmopathy patients. To explore V-J signatures that separate ophthalmopathy from hyperthyroidism, a discovery set of 95 to 100 patients was enrolled, consisting of approximately 45 with ophthalmopathy and roughly 57 with stable hyperthyroidism. The independent validation cohort included 18 hyperthyroidism patients plus 17 patients who later progressed from hyperthyroidism to ophthalmopathy. In over 5 hyperthyroidism patients, the T-cell repertoires found in thyroid tissue were compared with those found in blood. Once sampling was done, hyperthyroidism patients were given methimazole at a starting dose of 30 mg daily, while ophthalmopathy patients were given high-dose intravenous methylprednisolone. Results and caveats for the whole study, not just this receptor: Most expanded thyroid clonotypes with a frequency above 0.001 also appeared in blood, which suggests that blood repertoires may reflect the immune response in the thyroid. Sample size was not statistically predetermined, and group allocation was not concealed from the investigators. Ophthalmopathy was separated from stable hyperthyroidism by the 13-signature model with roughly 87% sensitivity and around 81% specificity in cross-validation and with 80%/75% in the test set. In validation, the model predicted ophthalmopathy progression with nearly 71% sensitivity and about 77% specificity; 12 predicted patients were CT-confirmed with GO in a median of about 6.1 months.

CDR1 SNHLY and CDR2 FYNNEI were looked up in the germline V gene. Between the V and J ends, shortened by 4 bases and 8 bases respectively, the junction contains 8 bases. From the cysteine through the phenylalanine, the CDR3 covers 12 amino acids. Of the read, only the CDR3 DNA is kept; its 36 bases are in frame from base 1. TCR beta CDR3 regions were amplified from RNA transcripts for repertoire sequencing. HTBI primers and the Qiagen OneStep RT-PCR kit were used in a first-round RT-PCR, which was followed by a second-round multiplex PCR, size selection and purification. Sequencing of the libraries was carried out on an Illumina HiSeq2000 in paired-end mode with 100 bp reads. In the source study's methods: SOAPnuke was used to process the reads, throwing out any read that had adapters, had uncalled bases, had a mean Phred below 15, or lacked an exact constant-primer or identifier match. COPE v1.2.5 was used to merge high-quality paired reads. Unique nucleotide sequences were defined as clonotypes and aligned to IMGT TRB V, D and J references using MiTCR v1.1. The analysis was limited to V-J combinations with a frequency above 0.0001, which together covered just over 98% of the repertoires. For each V-J combination, a TCR clonal expansion and chaos score was defined as the ratio of F50 clonal expansion to chaos observed in the TCRdist matrix. Welch's t-statistics and random forest were used to reduce the features to about twelve V-J combinations, which were then used as input to a naive Bayes classifier. The similarity between thyroid and blood repertoires was quantified using the Morisita-Horn index. TCRdb reran the public reads through fastp at Q25 and MiXCR, keeping productive beta chains. All rows with the same CDR3 protein become a single entry with the most common DNA and genes. These V and J calls are TCRdb output, not the study's own analysis. This sample is represented by 500,000 to 800,000 distinct CDR3 sequences; about 40% of them were singletons. The ten largest account for more than 3% of the sample.

The receptor's source is an adult man with Graves' ophthalmopathy. The sequencing input was peripheral blood. In this chain, TRBV2 is recombined with TRBJ1-4, with no confidently assigned D gene. The CDR3 sequence is CASSGGWEKLFF. The DNA sequence is TGTGCCAGCAGTGGTGGATGGGAAAAACTGTTTTTT.